The present T cell receptor (beta chain) was sequenced within a study of CD8+CD57+ T cells in acquired aplastic anemia. Whole-study context: DNA recovered from sorted CD4+ and CD8+ cells had a mean of 3.2 ug. Study results and limitations: A set of approximately 30 CD8+ CDR3 sequences was shared between patients and controls, and these sequences appeared highly expressed in patients. Statistical testing detected no significant gap in CD8+ Simpson's diversity between patients and controls.

Losses at the gene ends were 0 bases for V and 1 base for J; bases not matched to a gene: 4. Germline V gene lookup returns CDR1 LNHNV and CDR2 YYDKDF (reference sequence). There are 16 residues in the CDR3. Whoever was chosen for sequencing had shown CD8+CD57+ cell expansion by flow cytometry. Details on this clonotype: Its antigen is still unknown. This CDR3 fails to terminate in the conserved phenylalanine or tryptophan, so it likely reflects a read error.

The template used for profiling TCR beta VDJ and CDR3 was genomic DNA. One entry per CDR3 protein results from TCRdb running MiXCR on the reads. The table has 130,000 or so distinct CDR3 sequences, approximately 36% seen once. V and J are TRBV15 and TRBJ2-5; 8 positions agree with TRBD1. What was sequenced was sorted CD4+, CD8+, or CD8+CD57+ T cells (not recorded which) from PBMCs. This TCR derives from a human donor with aplastic anemia. In nucleotides, the CDR3 is TGTGCCACCAGCAGAGATTACGGACAGGGCCAAGAGACCCAGTACCTC. Translated, it gives CATSRDYGQGQETQYL.